The T cell receptor beta chain described here comes from a study of beta chain features in type 1 diabetes. Sequencing targeted expressed TCRB transcripts, as all isolated RNA had been reverse transcribed. Generated by immunoSEQ multiplex PCR, the TCRdb table keeps only in-frame clones and is missing some. The sample carries some 700,000 clones, roughly 12% recorded once. In the case of this clone: Antigen specificity is unknown.

Findings and limits, study-wide: In patients and controls equally, PCR might favor templates that are shorter. A moderate, significant TCRB CDR3 shortening appeared in type 1 diabetes across four CD4+ subsets.

This CDR3 region has 18 residues. Trimming at V came to 1 base and at J to 0 bases, leaving 11 bases not matched to a gene. Per germline, CDR1 SGHDN and CDR2 FVKESK. J is TRBJ1-1 and V is TRBV14; 7 bases are a match to TRBD1. The receptor was isolated from a man aged 18 to 29 with type 1 diabetes. Specimen: naive CD4+ T cells from blood. The CDR3 region has the DNA TGTGCCAGCAGCCAAGTCTGGGGGGACAGTACAATGAACACTGAAGCTTTCTTT. It encodes CASSQVWGDSTMNTEAFF.